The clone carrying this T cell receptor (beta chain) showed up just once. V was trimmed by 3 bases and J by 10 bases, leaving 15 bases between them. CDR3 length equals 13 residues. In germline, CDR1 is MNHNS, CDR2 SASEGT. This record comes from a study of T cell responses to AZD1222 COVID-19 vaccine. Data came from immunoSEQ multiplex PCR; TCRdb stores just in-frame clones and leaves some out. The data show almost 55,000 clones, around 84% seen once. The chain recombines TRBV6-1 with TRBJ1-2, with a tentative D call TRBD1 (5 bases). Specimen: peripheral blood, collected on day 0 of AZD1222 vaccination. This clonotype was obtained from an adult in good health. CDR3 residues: CASSEARAVPYTF. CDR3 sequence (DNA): TGTGCCAGCAGTGAGGCCAGGGCGGTCCCCTACACCTTC.